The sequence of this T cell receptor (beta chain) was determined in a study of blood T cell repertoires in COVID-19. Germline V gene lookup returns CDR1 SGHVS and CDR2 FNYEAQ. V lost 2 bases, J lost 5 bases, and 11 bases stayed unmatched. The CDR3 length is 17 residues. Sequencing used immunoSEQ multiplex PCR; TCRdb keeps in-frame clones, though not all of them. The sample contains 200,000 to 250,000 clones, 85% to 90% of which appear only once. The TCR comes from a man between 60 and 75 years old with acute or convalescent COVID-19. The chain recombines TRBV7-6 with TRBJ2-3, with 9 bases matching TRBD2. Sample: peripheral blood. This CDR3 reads CASSLWRGGRFGDTQYF. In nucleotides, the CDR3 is TGTGCCAGCAGCTTATGGCGGGGGGGCCGTTTTGGAGATACGCAGTATTTT. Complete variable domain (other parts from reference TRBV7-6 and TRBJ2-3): GAGVSQSPRYKVTKRGQDVALRCDPISGHVSLYWYRQALGQGPEFLTYFNYEAQQDKSGLPNDRFSAERPEGSISTLTIQRTEQRDSAMYRCASSLWRGGRFGDTQYFGPGTRLTVL.